This TCR beta chain was observed in a study of blood T cell repertoires in COVID-19. Study overall: PBMCs, B-cell-depleted T cells, or T cells provided the cDNA or gDNA that made up the material.

Generated by immunoSEQ multiplex PCR, the TCRdb table keeps only in-frame clones and is missing some. Found here are some 350,000 clones, 87% of them singletons; the top ten hold about 6%. Germline V lookup: CDR1 MDHEN, CDR2 SYDVKM. The CDR3 has 18 residues. V lost 7 bases, J lost 0 bases, and 14 bases stayed unmatched. In Seattle, patients joined the study during active infection and were tracked longitudinally. The sequenced sample was peripheral blood. This receptor was obtained from a woman aged 45-65 years with COVID-19, enrolled during active disease. The chain couples TRBV28 to TRBJ1-5, with 8 bases identical to TRBD1. The CDR3 sequence: CASNLSGQASYSNQPQHF. CDR3 nucleotide sequence: TGTGCCAGCAATTTGTCGGGACAGGCTTCCTATAGCAATCAGCCCCAGCATTTT.